This TCR beta chain was recorded in a study of neurological immune-mediated disorders. Broader study findings: Multiple sclerosis, the disease with the least TCR clonal expansion, fell below healthy controls, whereas HTLV-1-associated myelopathy showed the most. The study found no CDR3 amino acid sequences shared by expanded clones across subjects, suggesting private repertoires in all groups.

This clonotype was counted ten times or more. What it binds is not known. cDNA synthesis was performed by 5'RACE with 10-nucleotide random UMIs. TCRdb passed the 5' RACE reads through MiXCR, listing each CDR3 protein once. The table includes about 41,000 distinct CDR3 sequences, approximately 15% detected once. The sorted libraries drew on roughly 1 million T cells that were CD4+ or CD8+. The specimen was CD4+ T cells from blood. This receptor was taken from a woman aged 55-70 years with HTLV-1-associated myelopathy (HAM/TSP).

DNA of the CDR3: TGTGCCTTTTACGTACGAGCTAACTATGGCTACACCTTC. It is translated as CAFYVRANYGYTF. V is TRBV30 and J is TRBJ1-2; D unclear. Germline CDR1 is GTSNPN and CDR2 is SVGIG (reference sequence). The CDR3 is 13 residues long. V was clipped by 7 bases and J by 0 bases, with 12 bases between them.